The clone carrying this TCR beta chain came up a few times. Its antigen is currently unknown. Trimming pared 3 bases from V and 4 bases from J, leaving 9 bases between. This CDR3 has 13 residues. CDR1 and CDR2 from the germline V gene are MDHEN and SYDVKM. This sample was included in a study of somatic mutations in cytotoxic T cells in rheumatoid arthritis. Sequenced by immunoSEQ multiplex PCR; TCRdb stores in-frame clones only, minus some. The data contain about 12,000 clones, 74% of them singletons. Study-wide results and caveats: Antigens recognized by the expanded CD8+ clones were unknown.

J is TRBJ1-1 and V is TRBV28, with D uncertain. Sequenced material: CD8+ T cells sorted from blood. The clonotype originates from a man between 65 and 85 years old in good health. CDR3 loop: CASSFVSGTEAFF. The DNA for the CDR3 is TGTGCCAGCAGTTTTGTATCGGGCACTGAAGCTTTCTTT. Drawing the rest from reference TRBV28 and TRBJ1-1, the complete variable domain is DVKVTQSSRYLVKRTGEKVFLECVQDMDHENMFWYRQDPGLGLRLIYFSYDVKMKEKGDIPEGYSVSREKKERFSLILESASTNQTSMYLCASSFVSGTEAFFGQGTRLTVV.